Presented here are 32 T cell receptor beta chains from one specimen sequenced in a study of T-cell memory formation after mild COVID-19 (dated by TCRdb to about 2021). Libraries were built with 5' RACE. The instrument was an Illumina NovaSeq 6000. TCRdb reran the public reads through fastp at Q25 and MiXCR, keeping productive beta chains. Each entry merges the rows of one CDR3 protein and shows their most common DNA and genes. The sample profile shows 250,000 to 400,000 distinct CDR3 sequences; 14% of them were found once. The ten largest clonotypes hold approximately 22% of the sample. Sequences were obtained from PBMCs or a T cell subset sorted from them (not recorded which). Receptor source: a man in his late teens or twenties who had mild COVID-19 (a few samples of this study predate the infection). The sample titles of this study are shuffled in the database, so cell type and time point are left out; the donor was told from shared clones.

The rearrangement links TRBV7-9 to TRBJ2-3, with D uncertain. V was trimmed by 5 bases and J by 2 bases, leaving 17 bases between them. The CDR3 has 16 amino acids. CDR1 is SEHNR and CDR2 is FQNEAQ in the germline V gene (reference sequence). The CDR3 spells CASSDPHGGSTDTQYF. In nucleotides, the CDR3 is TGTGCCAGCAGCGACCCCCACGGTGGGTCCACAGATACGCAGTATTTT. Drawing the rest from reference TRBV7-9 and TRBJ2-3, the complete variable domain is DTGVSQNPRHKITKRGQNVTFRCDPISEHNRLYWYRQTLGQGPEFLTYFQNEAQLEKSRLLSDRFSAERPKGSFSTLEIQRTEQGDSAMYLCASSDPHGGSTDTQYFGPGTRLTVL.

This clonotype was counted between two and nine times. The genes are TRBV5-1 and TRBJ2-7; D ambiguous. Trimming left V 4 bases short and J 5 bases short, with 19 bases between. Germline-derived CDR1 and CDR2 are SGHRS and YFSETQ. The CDR3 is 15 residues long. The CDR3 nucleotides are TGCGCCAGCAGCCTCCCCGATCGGACGGAACACGAGCAGTACTTC. This codes for CASSLPDRTEHEQYF.

This clonotype appeared a few times. The chain couples TRBV10-2 to TRBJ1-1, with 9 bases aligning to TRBD1. Trimming cost V 4 bases and J 3 bases; bases outside gene matches: 0. Germline CDR1 is WSHSY and CDR2 is SAAADI. The CDR3 spans 13 residues. In DNA form, the CDR3 reads TGCGCCAGCAGTGGGGACAGGGACACTGAAGCTTTCTTT. Translation: CASSGDRDTEAFF.

At least ten counts were recorded for this clonotype. This sequence joins TRBV10-3 and TRBJ2-3, with D uncertain. CDR3 length: 14 amino acids. The V end lost 2 bases, the J end lost 2 bases, and 8 bases lay between the germline ends. The germline gives CDR1 ENHRY, CDR2 SYGVKD. The CDR3 bases are TGTGCCATCAGTGAGGAGTGGACCACAGATACGCAGTATTTT. It translates to CAISEEWTTDTQYF.

This clonotype was observed a handful of times. This chain uses TRBV2 with TRBJ1-2; D might be TRBD1 (6 bases). This CDR3 comprises 16 residues. Germline loops: CDR1 SNHLY, CDR2 FYNNEI. The ends were cut back, 6 bases at V and 0 bases at J, with 17 bases in the middle. The CDR3 region is CASSPNGGTPNYGYTF. The CDR3 region has the DNA TGTGCCAGCAGCCCTAACGGGGGGACACCTAACTATGGCTACACCTTC.

This clonotype was seen more than once but under ten times. The CDR3 DNA is TGTGCCAGCAGTGGTCAGGGCGGCTCCTACGAGCAGTACGTC. It yields the protein CASSGQGGSYEQYV. This sequence joins TRBV2 and TRBJ2-7; perhaps TRBD1 as D (5 bases). Germline-derived CDR1 and CDR2 are SNHLY and FYNNEI. V shed 4 bases and J shed 0 bases, with 10 bases lying between them. The CDR3 has 14 amino acids.

This rearrangement joins TRBV5-1 to TRBJ1-6; 10 nucleotides agree with TRBD1. The CDR3 runs to 14 residues. CDR1 SGHRS and CDR2 YFSETQ come from the germline V gene. Losses at the gene ends were 4 bases for V and 9 bases for J; bases not matched to a gene: 4. The chain's CDR3 is CASSRRDRGSPLHF. DNA for the CDR3: TGCGCCAGCAGCCGAAGGGACAGGGGTTCACCCCTCCACTTT. Combining the CDR3 with reference TRBV5-1 and TRBJ1-6 gives the whole variable domain KAGVTQTPRYLIKTRGQQVTLSCSPISGHRSVSWYQQTPGQGLQFLFEYFSETQRNKGNFPGRFSGRQFSNSRSEMNVSTLELGDSALYLCASSRRDRGSPLHFGNGTRLTVT.

The CDR3 region has the DNA TGTGCCAGCAGCCCCCCTGGGGGACTAGCGGACACCCAGTACTTC. Its translation: CASSPPGGLADTQYF. This chain joins TRBV5-4 and TRBJ2-5; TRBD2 matches 11 bases. The junction had 10 bases not matched to a gene; V was cut back by 4 bases and J by 8 bases. The CDR3 sequence is 15 residues long. The germline gives CDR1 SGHNT, CDR2 YYREEE (reference sequence).

The chain joins TRBV20-1 to TRBJ1-2; a possible D gene is TRBD1 (5 bases). CDR3 length equals 14 residues. In germline, CDR1 is DFQATT, CDR2 SNEGSKA (reference sequence). Trimming took 1 base from V and 2 from J, leaving 11 bases between them. This CDR3 is CSARVTQGNYGYTF. In DNA, the CDR3 is TGCAGTGCTAGAGTCACCCAGGGAAACTATGGCTACACCTTC.

The chain employs TRBV4-1 and TRBJ1-1, with D possibly matching TRBD1 (5 bases). Per germline, CDR1 MGHRA and CDR2 YSYEKL. This CDR3 contains 13 residues. V dropped 0 bases and J dropped 7 bases, with 9 bases sitting between them. This CDR3 is CASSQEGLGEAFF. The CDR3 DNA sequence: TGCGCCAGCAGCCAAGAGGGGCTGGGTGAAGCTTTCTTT.

The gene calls are TRBV7-9 and TRBJ2-1, with D perhaps being TRBD1 or TRBD2 (5 bases each). This CDR3 is built from 12 residues. V was trimmed by 1 base and J by 10 bases, leaving 8 bases between them. Germline CDR1 reads SEHNR; CDR2 reads FQNEAQ (reference sequence). In DNA, the CDR3 is TGTGCCAGCAGCTTAGTGGGGGAAGAGCAGTTCTTC. Translation: CASSLVGEEQFF.

This clonotype appeared a few times. The rearrangement links TRBV7-9 to TRBJ1-5; D not certain. Germline V gene sequence: CDR1 SEHNR, CDR2 FQNEAQ (reference sequence). V lost 1 base and J 5 bases, leaving 6 bases between the germline ends. CDR3 size: 13 residues. In DNA, the CDR3 is TGTGCCAGCAGCTTAGACGGATATCAGCCCCAGCATTTT. It encodes CASSLDGYQPQHF.

This clonotype was observed many times. The chain employs TRBV2 and TRBJ2-5; TRBD1 matches 8 bases. Germline-derived CDR1 and CDR2 are SNHLY and FYNNEI. This CDR3 has 15 residues. V lost 6 bases, J lost 3 bases, and 9 bases stayed unmatched. CDR3 sequence: CASRDIQGDEETQYF. CDR3 DNA: TGTGCCAGCAGGGACATACAGGGGGACGAAGAGACCCAGTACTTC.

The table lists this clonotype with a few counts. The chain recombines TRBV19 with TRBJ2-5; D is tentatively TRBD1 or TRBD2 (5 bases each). Trimming pared 7 bases from V and 1 base from J, leaving 13 bases between. The germline gives CDR1 LNHDA, CDR2 SQIVND (reference sequence). The CDR3 totals 14 residues. The CDR3 nucleotides read TGTGCCAGTACCAACTCGGGGCTCCAAGAGACCCAGTACTTC. The encoded protein is CASTNSGLQETQYF.

The chain uses TRBV6-5 and TRBJ1-2; TRBD1 matches at 7 bases. Losses at the gene ends were 6 bases for V and 7 bases for J; bases not matched to a gene: 2. There are 11 residues in the CDR3. Germline-derived CDR1 and CDR2 are MNHEY and SVGAGI. The CDR3 region has the DNA TGTGCCAGCAGACAGGGGACTGGCTACACCTTC. Translated: CASRQGTGYTF.

This clonotype has only a few counts. This chain joins TRBV7-9 and TRBJ1-4; D unclear. The CDR3 runs to 13 residues. Germline V gene sequence: CDR1 SEHNR, CDR2 FQNEAQ (reference sequence). The germline V and J ends were trimmed by 1 base and 13 bases, with 13 bases remaining between them. CDR3 sequence reads: CASSLGLPAGLFF. For the CDR3, the DNA is TGTGCCAGCAGCTTAGGGCTCCCGGCCGGACTGTTTTTT.

V gene TRBV20-1 combines with J gene TRBJ1-2, with D hard to call. CDR3 length: 14 amino acids. V shed 0 bases and J shed 5 bases, with 13 bases lying between them. CDR1 and CDR2 from the germline V gene are DFQATT and SNEGSKA (reference sequence). CDR3 in amino acids: CSARDLETLYGYTF. CDR3 coding DNA: TGCAGTGCTAGAGATCTTGAGACCTTATATGGCTACACCTTC.

This clonotype was counted only a few times. This sequence joins TRBV11-2 and TRBJ1-4; D gene unclear. The CDR3 loop spans 15 amino acids. V gave up 5 bases and J gave up 5 bases, with 15 bases separating them. Germline loops: CDR1 SGHAT, CDR2 FQNNGV. CDR3 sequence reads: CASSPRRRKNEKLFF. CDR3 nucleotides: TGTGCCAGCAGCCCCCGGCGGAGGAAGAATGAAAAACTGTTTTTT.

This clonotype was recorded a few times. The chain couples TRBV20-1 to TRBJ1-2; TRBD1 is a possible D gene (5 bases). This CDR3 spans 13 amino acids. CDR1 DFQATT and CDR2 SNEGSKA come from the germline V gene (reference sequence). The V and J ends lost 0 bases and 5 bases respectively, with 10 bases between them. Here the CDR3 reads CSAREGGGYGYTF. CDR3 coding DNA: TGCAGTGCTAGAGAAGGTGGGGGGTATGGCTACACCTTC.

The chain couples TRBV15 to TRBJ2-3, with 11 bases matching TRBD2. The CDR3 spans 17 residues. V lost 3 bases to trimming and J lost 2 bases; unmatched junction nucleotides: 7. Germline-derived CDR1 and CDR2 are LNHNV and YYDKDF (reference sequence). CDR3: CATSRPLAGGLTDTQYF. The CDR3 nucleotides read TGTGCCACCAGCAGGCCCCTAGCGGGGGGCCTCACAGATACGCAGTATTTT.

V and J are TRBV5-4 and TRBJ1-6; tentative D call: TRBD1 (6 bases). Germline CDR1 SGHNT, CDR2 YYREEE (reference sequence). Trimming took 4 bases from V and 4 from J, leaving 9 bases between them. The CDR3 runs to 14 residues. The CDR3 protein is CASSLDRYNSPLHF. DNA of the CDR3: TGTGCCAGCAGCCTGGACAGATATAATTCACCCCTCCACTTT.

This clonotype was found once. Being one base from a much bigger clone, this may be a read error. The chain carries TRBV7-9 and TRBJ2-3; unclear D gene. The V end was cut by 2 bases, the J end by 2 bases, with 8 bases between. CDR1 is SEHNR, CDR2 FQNEAQ, per germline (reference sequence). This CDR3 is built from 14 residues. CDR3 DNA sequence: TGTGCCAGCAGCTTACGCGCGACCACAGATACGCAGTATTTT. Amino acids: CASSLRATTDTQYF. Together with reference TRBV7-9 and TRBJ2-3, the CDR3 gives the full variable domain: DTGVSQNPRHKITKRGQNVTFRCDPISEHNRLYWYRQTLGQGPEFLTYFQNEAQLEKSRLLSDRFSAERPKGSFSTLEIQRTEQGDSAMYLCASSLRATTDTQYFGPGTRLTVL.

This clonotype occurred a few times. V is TRBV7-9 and J is TRBJ1-2; no firm D call. Germline CDR1 and CDR2: SEHNR and FQNEAQ (reference sequence). This CDR3 has 12 residues. Trimming cost V 2 bases and J 8 bases, with 9 bases left between them. The CDR3 reads CASSLNDEGYTF. Written as DNA, the CDR3 is TGTGCCAGCAGCTTAAATGACGAGGGCTACACCTTC.

V is TRBV12-3 or TRBV12-4 and J is TRBJ1-5, with D perhaps TRBD1 (6 bases). V lost 6 bases, J lost 1 base, and 10 bases lay in between. The CDR3 runs 14 residues. CDR3 amino acids: CASRPTGSNQPQHF. The CDR3 DNA reads TGTGCCAGCAGACCTACAGGGAGCAATCAGCCCCAGCATTTT.

This clonotype was seen a few times. The CDR3 protein is CASSQEVLGRNIQYF. The CDR3 nucleotides are TGCGCCAGCAGCCAAGAAGTTCTCGGCCGGAACATTCAGTACTTC. The rearrangement uses TRBV4-3 and TRBJ2-4; no reliable D call. CDR3 length: 15 amino acids. The germline gives CDR1 LGHNA, CDR2 YSLEER. The V end lost 0 bases, the J end lost 7 bases, and 13 bases lay between the germline ends.

There are a few counts of this clonotype. V and J are TRBV7-2 and TRBJ2-1, with 7 bases matching TRBD1. CDR3 size: 13 residues. Trimming removed 5 bases from V and 16 bases from J; junction bases left unmatched: 14. Per the germline V gene, CDR1 is SGHTA and CDR2 is FQGNSA. DNA of the CDR3: TGTGCCAGCAGCGCCCAACTAGGACAGGCCCAATTCTTC. It is translated as CASSAQLGQAQFF.

The rearrangement links TRBV6-2 or TRBV6-3 to TRBJ1-1; 9 nucleotides align to TRBD1. Germline CDR1 is MNHEY and CDR2 is SVGEGT. V trimming: 4 bases; J trimming: 11 bases; junction bases outside the gene matches: 14. The CDR3 covers 15 residues. CDR3 in DNA: TGTGCCAGCAGTTCCCCGGGACAGGGAGAGCCTGGGGCTTTCTTT. Protein: CASSSPGQGEPGAFF.

The chain joins TRBV7-2 to TRBJ1-2; 9 bases are shared with TRBD1. Trimming took 5 bases from V and 5 from J; bases not matched to a gene: 18. The V gene's germline CDR1 is SGHTA and CDR2 FQGNSA. CDR3 length: 18 amino acids. As DNA, the CDR3 is TGTGCCAGCAGCACCCCCAAGGGCTGGGACAGGGACGGTTATGGCTACACCTTC. This encodes CASSTPKGWDRDGYGYTF.

This clonotype was recorded a few times. This chain joins TRBV7-2 and TRBJ2-2; 9 bases fit TRBD1. This CDR3 region has 16 residues. Germline V lookup: CDR1 SGHTA, CDR2 FQGNSA. After removal of 5 bases from V and 8 bases from J, the junction contained 12 bases not matched to a gene. In DNA, the CDR3 is TGTGCCAGCAGCCCCCGGGACAGGGCTCCCTCTGGGGAGCTGTTTTTT. It specifies CASSPRDRAPSGELFF.

This clonotype was seen more than once but under ten times. V usage is TRBV7-6 and J usage is TRBJ1-1; a possible D gene is TRBD1 (5 bases). The V end lost 4 bases, the J end lost 0 bases, and 9 bases lay between the germline ends. The CDR3 spans 14 residues. The germline gives CDR1 SGHVS, CDR2 FNYEAQ. The CDR3 region is CASSSMTVNTEAFF. The CDR3 bases are TGTGCCAGCAGCTCCATGACAGTGAACACTGAAGCTTTCTTT.

This clonotype was counted a few times. The rearrangement uses TRBV20-1 and TRBJ1-1, with a possible D match to TRBD1 (6 bases). This CDR3 region has 12 residues. The germline V gene encodes CDR1 DFQATT and CDR2 SNEGSKA (reference sequence). Trimming took 1 base from V and 8 from J, leaving 11 bases between them. The CDR3 nucleotides read TGCAGTGCTAGAGCCCCGGGGGGCGAAGCTTTCTTT. It specifies CSARAPGGEAFF.

DNA for the CDR3: TGTGCCATCAGTGAGTCGAACAGCTTGTACGAGCAGTACGTC. This translates into CAISESNSLYEQYV. The rearrangement uses TRBV10-3 and TRBJ2-7; D unclear. V lost 0 bases and J 4 bases, leaving 10 bases between the germline ends. Germline values: CDR1 ENHRY, CDR2 SYGVKD. This CDR3 region has 14 residues.